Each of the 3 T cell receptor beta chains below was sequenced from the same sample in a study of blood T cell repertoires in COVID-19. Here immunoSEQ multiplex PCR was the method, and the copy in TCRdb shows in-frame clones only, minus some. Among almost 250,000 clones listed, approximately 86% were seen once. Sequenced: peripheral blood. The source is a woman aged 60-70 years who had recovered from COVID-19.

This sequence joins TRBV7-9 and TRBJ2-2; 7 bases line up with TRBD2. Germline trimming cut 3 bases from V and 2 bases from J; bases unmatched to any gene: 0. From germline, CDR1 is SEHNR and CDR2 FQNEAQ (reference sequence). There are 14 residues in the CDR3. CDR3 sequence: CASSLGLNTGELFF. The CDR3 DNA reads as TGTGCCAGCAGCTTGGGACTAAACACCGGGGAGCTGTTTTTT.

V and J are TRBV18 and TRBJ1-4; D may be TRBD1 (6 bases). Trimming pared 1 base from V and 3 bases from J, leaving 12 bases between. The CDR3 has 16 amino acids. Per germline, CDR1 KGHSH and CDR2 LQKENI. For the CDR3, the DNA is TGTGCCAGCTCACCACAGTACAGGGCTTCTAATGAAAAACTGTTTTTT. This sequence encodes CASSPQYRASNEKLFF.

This chain's CDR3 is CASSQYTNTEAFF. CDR3 coding DNA: TGTGCCAGCAGCCAGTACACGAACACTGAAGCTTTCTTT. This chain connects TRBV3-1 (or the pseudogene TRBV3-2) to TRBJ1-1; D unresolved. Germline loops: CDR1 LGHDT, CDR2 YNNKEL (reference sequence). V was cut by 3 bases and J by 1 base, with 6 bases left in between. The CDR3 covers 13 residues.